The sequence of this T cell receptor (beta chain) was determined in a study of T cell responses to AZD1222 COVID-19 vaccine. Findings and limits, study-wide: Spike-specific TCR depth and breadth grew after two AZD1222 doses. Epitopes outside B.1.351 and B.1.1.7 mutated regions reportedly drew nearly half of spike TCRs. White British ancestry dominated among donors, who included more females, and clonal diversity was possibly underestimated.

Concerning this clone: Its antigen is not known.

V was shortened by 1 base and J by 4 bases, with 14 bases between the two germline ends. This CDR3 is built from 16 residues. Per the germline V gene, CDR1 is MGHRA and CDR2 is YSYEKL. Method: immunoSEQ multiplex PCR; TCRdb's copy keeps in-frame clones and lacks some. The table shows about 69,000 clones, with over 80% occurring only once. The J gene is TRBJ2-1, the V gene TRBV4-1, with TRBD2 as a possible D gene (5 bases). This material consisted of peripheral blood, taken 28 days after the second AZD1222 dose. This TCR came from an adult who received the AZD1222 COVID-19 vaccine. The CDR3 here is CASSQGGQAPYNEQFF. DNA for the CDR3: TGCGCCAGCAGCCAAGGAGGGCAGGCCCCGTACAATGAGCAGTTCTTC.